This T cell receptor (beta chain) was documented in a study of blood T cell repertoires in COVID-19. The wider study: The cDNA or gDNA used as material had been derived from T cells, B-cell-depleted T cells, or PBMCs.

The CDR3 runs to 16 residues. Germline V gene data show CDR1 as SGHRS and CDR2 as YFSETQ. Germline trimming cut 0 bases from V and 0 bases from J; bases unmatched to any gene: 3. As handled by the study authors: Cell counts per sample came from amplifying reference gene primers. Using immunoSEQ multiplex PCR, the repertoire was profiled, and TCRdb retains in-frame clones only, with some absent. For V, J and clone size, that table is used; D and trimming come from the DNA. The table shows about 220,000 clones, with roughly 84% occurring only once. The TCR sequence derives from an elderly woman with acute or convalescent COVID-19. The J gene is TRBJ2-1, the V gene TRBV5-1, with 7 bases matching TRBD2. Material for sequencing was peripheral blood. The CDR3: CASSLGLALSYNEQFF. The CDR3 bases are TGCGCCAGCAGCTTGGGACTAGCCCTCTCCTACAATGAGCAGTTCTTC.